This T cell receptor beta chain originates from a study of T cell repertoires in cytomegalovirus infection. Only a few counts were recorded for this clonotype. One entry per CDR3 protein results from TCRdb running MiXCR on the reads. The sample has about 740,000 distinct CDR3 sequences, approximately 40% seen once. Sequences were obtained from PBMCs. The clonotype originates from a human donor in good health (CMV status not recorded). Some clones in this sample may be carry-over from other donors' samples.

CDR3 amino acids: CASSENTGPIQPQHF. CDR3 sequence (DNA): TGTGCCAGCAGTGAAAATACAGGGCCTATTCAGCCCCAGCATTTT. The rearrangement uses TRBV6-1 and TRBJ1-5, with a possible D match to TRBD1 (6 bases). The CDR3 is 15 amino acids. V dropped 2 bases and J dropped 6 bases, with 14 bases sitting between them. Germline V CDR1 and CDR2: MNHNS, SASEGT.